This T cell receptor beta chain was sequenced for a study of CD8 T cells in Susac syndrome. The TEMRA cells underwent FACS enrichment, while the CD8+ and CD4+ T cells underwent negative isolation. Roughly 0.45 to 1 ug RNA was reverse transcribed with random hexamers. TCRdb re-called the immunoSEQ multiplex PCR reads through MiXCR, storing one row per CDR3 protein. The repertoire holds approximately 150,000 distinct CDR3 sequences, roughly 95% seen once, with 0.09% to 0.1% in the top ten. V was pared by 4 bases and J by 4 bases, with 25 bases between. Germline V gene sequence: CDR1 GTSNPN, CDR2 SVGIG (reference sequence). The CDR3 has 17 amino acids.

Sequencing used CD4+ T cells from PBMCs. This chain uses TRBV30 with TRBJ2-5; maybe TRBD1 (5 bases). The TCR originated in a human donor with multiple sclerosis. The CDR3: CAWKRRPREARGETQYF. The CDR3 DNA follows: TGTGCCTGGAAGCGTCGGCCCAGGGAAGCGCGAGGAGAGACCCAGTACTTC.